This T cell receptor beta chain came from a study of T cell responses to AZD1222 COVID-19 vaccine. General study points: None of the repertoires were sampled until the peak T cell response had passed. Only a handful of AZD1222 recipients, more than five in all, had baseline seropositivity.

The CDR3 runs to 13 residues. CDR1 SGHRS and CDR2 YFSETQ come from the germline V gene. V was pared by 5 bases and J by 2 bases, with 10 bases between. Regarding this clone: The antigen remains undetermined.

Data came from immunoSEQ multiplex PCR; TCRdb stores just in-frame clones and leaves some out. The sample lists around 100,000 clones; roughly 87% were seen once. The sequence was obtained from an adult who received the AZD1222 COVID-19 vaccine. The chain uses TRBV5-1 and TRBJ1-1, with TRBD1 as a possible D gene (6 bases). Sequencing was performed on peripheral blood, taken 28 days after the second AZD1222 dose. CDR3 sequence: CASRKDSNTEAFF. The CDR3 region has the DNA TGCGCCAGCAGAAAGGACAGCAACACTGAAGCTTTCTTT. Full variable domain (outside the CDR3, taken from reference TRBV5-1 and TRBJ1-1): KAGVTQTPRYLIKTRGQQVTLSCSPISGHRSVSWYQQTPGQGLQFLFEYFSETQRNKGNFPGRFSGRQFSNSRSEMNVSTLELGDSALYLCASRKDSNTEAFFGQGTRLTVV.